This T cell receptor beta chain emerged from a study of OX40 agonist ivuxolimab in advanced cancers. Overall study context: Cancers in dose escalation were hepatocellular, melanoma, renal cell and head and neck. Aged about 23 to 90 with a mean of 60 years, they were roughly 83% male. Study results and caveats: Relative to CD4+, CD8+ T cells held more expanded clones on average.

Patients were ruled out by autoimmune disease history or systemic immunosuppression. TCRdb's table, derived via immunoSEQ multiplex PCR, lists solely in-frame clones and lacks some. The repertoire holds over 3,000 clones, with more than 70% as singletons. The CDR3 sequence is 13 residues long. With 4 bases removed from V and 6 bases from J, the gap between germline ends came to 15 bases. Germline V gene sequence: CDR1 SQVTM, CDR2 ANQGSEA. Remarks on this clone: The antigen is undetermined.

This chain uses TRBV29-1 with TRBJ1-2; possibly TRBD1 for D (5 bases). The material sequenced was CD4+ or CD8+ T cells sorted from blood, taken in a trial of the OX40 agonist ivuxolimab. This TCR derives from an adult with an advanced solid tumor such as melanoma, head and neck, liver or kidney cancer. CDR3 nucleotide sequence: TGCAGCGTTGTCCCCCAGGGTAGGGATGGCTACACCTTC. Protein sequence: CSVVPQGRDGYTF.